The clone carrying this T cell receptor beta chain was seen a single time. RNA extraction was followed by reverse transcription into cDNA, which acted as the sequencing template. The repertoire was sequenced with immunoSEQ multiplex PCR; TCRdb's copy has only in-frame clones and lacks some. The top ten hold over 0.4% of the sample, which has over 200,000 clones, 50% to 60% seen once. The V and J ends lost 4 bases and 2 bases, in that order; junction bases with no gene match: 2. Per germline, CDR1 SNHLY and CDR2 FYNNEI. The CDR3 runs 14 residues. This record comes from a study of CD8+ T cells in alopecia areata.

This TCR was recovered from a human donor with alopecia areata. Here the sequenced sample was CD4+ T cells sorted from blood, taken at week 0. The V and J genes are TRBV2 and TRBJ2-7; TRBD1 matches 10 bases. CDR3 in amino acids: CASSGTGGTYEQYF. CDR3 coding DNA: TGTGCCAGCAGTGGGACAGGGGGTACCTACGAGCAGTACTTC.